The 24 T cell receptor beta chains below were found in one sample sequenced in a study of vaccination and CD4 T cells after COVID-19. The Oncomine TCR Beta short-read assay sequenced DNA from cultured CD4+ T cells. MiXCR, applied by TCRdb to the PCR reads, yields one record per CDR3 protein. The sample shows about 16,000 distinct CDR3 sequences, 65% to 80% of them seen only once. The antigens for these receptors are not known. The sample's treatment: 10-day PBMC culture with coronavirus spike peptide pools or control peptides (ViraFEST assay). The sequenced material came from CD4+ T cells from blood, cultured in vitro. The receptors here all came from a human donor who had recovered from COVID-19.

The V gene is TRBV11-2, the J gene TRBJ1-6; TRBD1 is a possible D gene (6 bases). This CDR3 region has 15 residues. Germline V CDR1 and CDR2: SGHAT, FQNNGV. The V end lost 4 bases, the J end lost 11 bases, and 18 bases lay between the germline ends. The CDR3, as DNA: TGTGCCAGCAGCTCAGACAGGCGGTTGACGGCACCCCTCCACTTT. Translation gives CASSSDRRLTAPLHF.

The gene calls are TRBV11-1 and TRBJ1-6, with D perhaps TRBD1 (6 bases). The CDR3 contains 13 residues. The germline CDR1 and CDR2 sequences are SGHAT and FQDESV (reference sequence). The V end was cut by 5 bases, the J end by 10 bases, with 12 bases between. CDR3 loop: CASSHTGPSPLHF. The CDR3 coding sequence is TGTGCCAGCAGCCACACAGGGCCCTCACCCCTCCACTTT. The full variable domain, with the rest looked up from reference TRBV11-1 and TRBJ1-6, is EAEVAQSPRYKITEKSQAVAFWCDPISGHATLYWYRQILGQGPELLVQFQDESVVDDSQLPKDRFSAERLKGVDSTLKIQPAELGDSAMYLCASSHTGPSPLHFGNGTRLTVT.

A few counts support this clonotype. The chain couples TRBV7-9 to TRBJ1-5; tentative D call: TRBD1 (5 bases). The CDR3 length is 17 residues. V lost 3 bases and J lost 7, with 22 bases in between. The germline V gene encodes CDR1 SEHNR and CDR2 FQNEAQ (reference sequence). DNA for the CDR3: TGTGCCAGCAGCTTGGGGGGTGGCAGACCCTCTGGCCAGCCCCAGCATTTT. Encoded protein: CASSLGGGRPSGQPQHF.

The V and J genes are TRBV11-2 and TRBJ2-5; perhaps TRBD2 as D (7 bases). The CDR3 covers 15 residues. Germline CDR1 is SGHAT and CDR2 is FQNNGV. Trimming pared 1 base from V and 4 bases from J, leaving 13 bases between. CDR3 loop: CASSLVPGGRETQYF. The CDR3 DNA follows: TGTGCCAGCAGCTTAGTTCCGGGGGGCCGAGAGACCCAGTACTTC.

V is TRBV7-2 and J is TRBJ2-2; 7 bases match TRBD2. CDR3 length equals 16 residues. V was pared by 3 bases and J by 4 bases, with 8 bases of the junction left unmatched. The germline V gene has CDR1 SGHTA and CDR2 FQGNSA. The CDR3 nucleotides are TGTGCCAGCAGCTTGGTATTAGCGGGTGGCACCGGGGAGCTGTTTTTT. It translates to CASSLVLAGGTGELFF.

The chain links TRBV6-5 to TRBJ1-6; D uncertain. CDR3 length: 15 residues. V was pared by 2 bases and J by 5 bases, with 10 bases between. CDR1 MNHEY and CDR2 SVGAGI come from the germline V gene. CDR3 nucleotides: TGTGCCAGCAGTTACCCCGGATTCGATAATTCACCCCTCCACTTT. The encoded protein is CASSYPGFDNSPLHF.

V gene TRBV11-1 combines with J gene TRBJ2-7; unclear D gene. From germline, CDR1 is SGHAT and CDR2 FQDESV (reference sequence). Trimming removed 5 bases at V and 0 bases at J, with 11 bases between. CDR3 size: 14 residues. The CDR3, as DNA: TGTGCCAGCAGCATCGGAGCAAGCTCCTACGAGCAGTACTTC. This codes for CASSIGASSYEQYF. Filled out from reference TRBV11-1 and TRBJ2-7, the complete variable domain reads EAEVAQSPRYKITEKSQAVAFWCDPISGHATLYWYRQILGQGPELLVQFQDESVVDDSQLPKDRFSAERLKGVDSTLKIQPAELGDSAMYLCASSIGASSYEQYFGPGTRLTVT.

The chain combines TRBV4-2 with TRBJ1-1; possibly TRBD1 for D (6 bases). The ends were cut back, 3 bases at V and 4 bases at J, with 15 bases in the middle. Looked up from germline, CDR1 is LGHNA and CDR2 is YNFKEQ. There are 15 residues in the CDR3. The CDR3 bases are TGTGCCAGCAGCCAGGACACAGGGAGTAGCACTGAAGCTTTCTTT. Encoded protein: CASSQDTGSSTEAFF.

V is TRBV20-1 and J is TRBJ2-1; TRBD2 agrees at 8 bases. The CDR3 spans 14 residues. The J segment lost 8 bases and the V segment lost 6 bases, leaving 12 bases of the junction unmatched. Germline V gene data show CDR1 as DFQATT and CDR2 as SNEGSKA (reference sequence). CDR3 amino acids: CSAGGAPPVDEQFF. CDR3 nucleotides: TGCAGTGCCGGGGGGGCGCCCCCGGTCGATGAGCAGTTCTTC.

The chain links TRBV6-1 to TRBJ2-5; possible D gene TRBD1, 6 bases. V lost 6 bases to trimming and J lost 5 bases, with 19 bases between them. CDR3 length: 15 residues. Germline assignment: CDR1 MNHNS and CDR2 SASEGT. CDR3 region: CASSVGGRPRETQYF. For the CDR3, the DNA is TGTGCCAGCAGCGTAGGGGGACGGCCGAGGGAGACCCAGTACTTC.

The chain couples TRBV2 to TRBJ1-1; no reliable D call. In germline, CDR1 is SNHLY, CDR2 FYNNEI. Trimming cost V 6 bases and J 5 bases, with 13 bases left between them. The CDR3 consists of 13 residues. CDR3 amino acids: CASREGTGTEAFF. The CDR3 DNA reads as TGTGCCAGCAGGGAGGGTACGGGGACTGAAGCTTTCTTT.

This clonotype was observed a handful of times. V is TRBV20-1 and J is TRBJ2-5, with a possible D match to TRBD1 (6 bases). The CDR3 has 11 residues. Trimming removed 3 bases from V and 6 bases from J, with 8 bases in between. Germline V gene data show CDR1 as DFQATT and CDR2 as SNEGSKA (reference sequence). CDR3: CSARDRQTQYF. In DNA, the CDR3 is TGCAGTGCTAGGGACAGACAGACCCAGTACTTC.

V is TRBV19 and J is TRBJ2-5; D is undetermined. Germline CDR1 reads LNHDA; CDR2 reads SQIVND (reference sequence). The CDR3 is 14 amino acids. V lost 3 bases and J 3 bases, leaving 11 bases between the germline ends. For the CDR3, the DNA is TGTGCCAGTAGTATTTGGTCAGGAGAAGAGACCCAGTACTTC. This codes for CASSIWSGEETQYF.

J is TRBJ2-1 and V is TRBV19, with 8 bases that match TRBD1. The CDR3 covers 14 residues. The V segment lost 6 bases and the J segment 5 bases; nucleotides outside the gene matches: 6. Looked up from germline, CDR1 is LNHDA and CDR2 is SQIVND (reference sequence). The CDR3 is CASRRGQENNEQFF. The CDR3, as DNA: TGTGCCAGTAGGAGGGGACAGGAGAACAATGAGCAGTTCTTC.

This clonotype appeared once. This chain joins TRBV6-2 or TRBV6-3 and TRBJ1-5, with D maybe TRBD1 (6 bases). With 4 bases removed from V and 2 bases from J, the gap between germline ends came to 21 bases. The CDR3 covers 18 residues. The germline V gene encodes CDR1 MNHEY and CDR2 SVGEGT. CDR3 sequence reads: CASSSSFGGHIGNQPQHF. The CDR3 DNA follows: TGTGCCAGCAGTTCCTCCTTCGGGGGGCATATAGGCAATCAGCCCCAGCATTTT.

Notes on this clonotype: The junction departs from germline at one end; a sequencing error may be responsible. This rearrangement joins TRBV7-9 to TRBJ1-6; D is uncertain. Germline assignment: CDR1 SEHNR and CDR2 FQNEAQ (reference sequence). This CDR3 contains 12 residues. CDR3 sequence: CASSLDNSPLHF. The CDR3 DNA reads TGTGCCAGCAGCTTAGATAACTCACCCCTCCACTTT.

The V gene is TRBV6-2 or TRBV6-3, the J gene TRBJ1-1; possibly TRBD1 for D (5 bases). The CDR3 spans 14 residues. Per the germline V gene, CDR1 is MNHEY and CDR2 is SVGEGT. With 3 bases removed from V and 6 bases from J, the gap between germline ends came to 14 bases. The CDR3 DNA follows: TGTGCCAGCAGTTATATCGCCAGGGTGTCTGAAGCTTTCTTT. It encodes CASSYIARVSEAFF.

This clonotype came up a few times. The gene calls are TRBV20-1 and TRBJ1-2; no definite D call. Germline V CDR1 and CDR2: DFQATT, SNEGSKA (reference sequence). The CDR3 totals 13 residues. Trimming pared 2 bases from V and 2 bases from J, leaving 9 bases between. CDR3 bases: TGCAGTGCTAGAAAAAGGGTAAACTATGGCTACACCTTC. It codes for CSARKRVNYGYTF.

The chain is built from TRBV6-2 or TRBV6-3 and TRBJ1-1, with D possibly matching TRBD1 (5 bases). Deletions cut 2 bases from V and 4 bases from J, with 11 bases between. The CDR3 contains 14 residues. CDR1 is MNHEY, CDR2 SVGEGT, per germline. The CDR3 DNA follows: TGTGCCAGCAGTTACCGGGGGACCGGCACTGAAGCTTTCTTT. Encoded protein: CASSYRGTGTEAFF.

This chain connects TRBV6-2 or TRBV6-3 to TRBJ2-5; TRBD1 is a possible D gene (5 bases). V was trimmed by 2 bases and J by 2 bases, leaving 12 bases between them. Germline-derived CDR1 and CDR2 are MNHEY and SVGEGT. The CDR3 spans 15 residues. The CDR3 loop reads CASSYQGLPQETQYF. As DNA, the CDR3 is TGTGCCAGCAGTTACCAGGGCCTCCCTCAAGAGACCCAGTACTTC.

The V call is TRBV30, the J call TRBJ1-2; possibly TRBD1 for D (5 bases). The ends were cut back, 6 bases at V and 3 bases at J, with 20 bases in the middle. The CDR3 is 15 amino acids. Germline CDR1 is GTSNPN and CDR2 is SVGIG (reference sequence). CDR3 loop: CACPGRRVSHYGYTF. CDR3 bases: TGTGCCTGCCCAGGGAGACGGGTTTCCCACTATGGCTACACCTTC.

The V gene is TRBV6-1, the J gene TRBJ1-6, with D perhaps matching TRBD1 (5 bases). This CDR3 region has 14 residues. V dropped 10 bases and J dropped 5 bases, with 15 bases sitting between them. The V gene's germline CDR1 is MNHNS and CDR2 SASEGT. This CDR3 is CATRGTANNSPLHF. CDR3 nucleotides: TGTGCCACAAGAGGGACGGCCAATAATTCACCCCTCCACTTT.

The gene calls are TRBV3-1 and TRBJ1-5; D gene ambiguous. In germline, CDR1 is LGHDT, CDR2 YNNKEL (reference sequence). V lost 4 bases, J lost 5 bases, and 9 bases lay in between. The CDR3 has 13 residues. The DNA of the CDR3 is TGTGCCAGCAGCCTACAGACCCATCAGCCCCAGCATTTT. It codes for CASSLQTHQPQHF.

This sequence joins TRBV4-2 and TRBJ2-3; 14 bases are shared with TRBD2. The CDR3 loop spans 19 amino acids. Germline trimming cut 3 bases from V and 1 base from J; bases unmatched to any gene: 9. The germline V gene has CDR1 LGHNA and CDR2 YNFKEQ. The CDR3 DNA sequence: TGTGCCAGCAGCCAGTCGGGACTAGCGGGAGAGATACGCACAGATACGCAGTATTTT. It is translated as CASSQSGLAGEIRTDTQYF.